This T cell receptor beta chain was documented in a study of early T cells in non-severe SARS-CoV-2 infection. Study background: The study sequenced bulk RNA from unsorted whole blood, with chains unpaired. Study observations and caveats: CD4 and private specificities were missed by VDJdb matching, which favored anti-spike CD8 responses.

There are many counts of this clonotype. Its target is not known. The protocol attached unique molecular identifiers to individual cDNA molecules. MiXCR, applied by TCRdb to the 5' RACE reads, yields one record per CDR3 protein. The sample has tens of thousands of distinct CDR3 sequences; roughly 15% are singletons. The CDR3 is 11 amino acids. Trimming removed 10 bases from V and 6 bases from J, with 10 bases in between. CDR1 and CDR2 (germline): ENHRY, SYGVKD. The TCR was taken from an adult who was a healthcare worker with PCR-confirmed SARS-CoV-2 infection or an uninfected control (not recorded which). This sample comprised whole blood, obtained at baseline. The chain employs TRBV10-3 and TRBJ2-1, with D unclear. As DNA, the CDR3 is TGTGCCACCGGGCTCGCCAATGAGCAGTTCTTC. Amino acid sequence: CATGLANEQFF.